There are many counts of the clone carrying this T cell receptor beta chain. What it recognizes is unknown. The data originate from a study of human T cells and chemical hapten exposure. As to time point: pre-sensitization, week 0. As to treatment: therapeutic diphenylcyclopropenone sensitization with weekly scalp DPC. Donors were 18 to 70-year-old alopecia patients suitable for DPC. The CDR3 extends over 13 amino acids. V lost 3 bases to trimming and J lost 2 bases, with 7 bases between them. Germline CDR1 is MNHEY and CDR2 is SVGAGI. Each cDNA molecule in the library carried unique molecular identifiers. TCRdb re-called the RACE reads with MiXCR, one entry per CDR3 protein. The sample contains 35,000 to 50,000 distinct CDR3 sequences, over 9.5% of which appear only once. Findings and caveats of the study: As the donors had alopecia, their immune response may differ from healthy people's. Among expanded TCRs, significantly more large CDR3 similarity clusters formed than among controls.

The sequence derives from a man aged 25 to 40 with alopecia areata. Some clones in this sample may be carry-over from other donors' samples. The input for sequencing was whole blood, taken in connection with sensitization to the hapten diphenylcyclopropenone (DPC). The genes are TRBV6-5 and TRBJ2-5; D is possibly TRBD2 (5 bases). The CDR3 DNA sequence: TGTGCCAGCAGTTATGGCGGGCAAGAGACCCAGTACTTC. Its protein is CASSYGGQETQYF.